What follows are 9 T cell receptor beta chains derived from one specimen sequenced in a study of blood T cells in healthy people across ages. PCR was performed a second time for roughly 6 to 12 cycles using a sample-barcoded 5' primer and a J-beta primer mix. TCRdb redid the calling of the 5' RACE reads with MiXCR, one entry per CDR3 protein. The sample holds over 600,000 distinct CDR3 sequences, about 42% seen once. Sequencing was performed on blood. Every receptor here comes from an elderly man in good health.

This chain links TRBV5-1 with TRBJ2-5; unclear D gene. V was shortened by 2 bases and J by 3 bases, with 5 bases between the two germline ends. The CDR3 is 12 residues long. The germline gives CDR1 SGHRS, CDR2 YFSETQ. CDR3 in amino acids: CASSLSKETQYF. Here the CDR3 DNA reads TGCGCCAGCAGCTTAAGCAAAGAGACCCAGTACTTC.

This chain uses TRBV25-1 with TRBJ2-1; the D call may be TRBD1 or TRBD2 (5 bases each). V was cut by 1 base and J by 3 bases, with 13 bases left in between. The CDR3 contains 16 residues. Germline-derived CDR1 and CDR2 are MGHDK and SYGVNS. This chain's CDR3 is CASSESRGGLYNEQFF. CDR3 coding DNA: TGTGCCAGCAGTGAATCGAGGGGTGGTCTCTACAATGAGCAGTTCTTC.

In its sample, this clonotype was seen many times. The J gene is TRBJ2-7, the V gene TRBV27; D possibly corresponds to TRBD1 (6 bases). Trimming left V 7 bases short and J 3 bases short, with 16 bases between. Looked up from germline, CDR1 is MNHEY and CDR2 is SMNVEV (reference sequence). CDR3 length equals 14 residues. Here the CDR3 DNA reads TGTGCCAGCACCCCAACTTTCAGGGGCTACGAGCAGTACTTC. Protein: CASTPTFRGYEQYF.

The chain combines TRBV11-2 with TRBJ2-1; D possibly corresponds to TRBD1 (5 bases). The CDR3 covers 11 residues. V was clipped by 4 bases and J by 8 bases, with 6 bases between them. CDR1 and CDR2 (germline): SGHAT, FQNNGV. CDR3 protein: CASSSTDEQFF. CDR3 nucleotide sequence: TGTGCCAGCAGCTCGACAGATGAGCAGTTCTTC.

The rearrangement joins TRBV29-1 to TRBJ2-3; 7 nucleotides line up with TRBD1. The ends lost 6 bases at V and 2 bases at J; junction bases unmatched: 14. The CDR3 consists of 16 residues. Germline V CDR1 and CDR2: SQVTM, ANQGSEA. DNA of the CDR3: TGCAGCGTGACCCCCGGGACAGCGAGATACACAGATACGCAGTATTTT. Its protein product is CSVTPGTARYTDTQYF.

This chain links TRBV7-2 with TRBJ1-6; unclear D gene. Germline V CDR1 and CDR2: SGHTA, FQGNSA. Trimming left V 7 bases short and J 10 bases short, with 17 bases between. This CDR3 is built from 14 residues. The CDR3 DNA is TGTGCCAGCACTAGGACGCAGCGTATCTCACCCCTCCACTTT. This gives the protein CASTRTQRISPLHF.

To note about this clonotype: This could be a read error, since a much larger clone is one nucleotide away. V gene TRBV5-1 combines with J gene TRBJ1-2; TRBD1 agrees at 9 bases. The germline V gene has CDR1 SGHRS and CDR2 YFSETQ. V dropped 6 bases and J dropped 5; count of bases not matched to a gene: 8. This CDR3 region has 14 residues. CDR3 DNA: TGCGCCAGCATCGAATCCGGGACAGGGTATGGCTACACCTTC. It is translated as CASIESGTGYGYTF.

The chain recombines TRBV4-1 with TRBJ2-7; D unresolved. This CDR3 contains 16 residues. Germline V gene lookup returns CDR1 MGHRA and CDR2 YSYEKL. The ends were cut back, 0 bases at V and 0 bases at J, with 12 bases in the middle. The CDR3 DNA is TGCGCCAGCAGCCAAGATCTGACGATGGGCTCCTACGAGCAGTACTTC. It is translated as CASSQDLTMGSYEQYF.

The chain has TRBV20-1 and TRBJ2-2; D is perhaps TRBD1 (5 bases). Per the germline V gene, CDR1 is DFQATT and CDR2 is SNEGSKA (reference sequence). This CDR3 has 13 amino acids. The V and J ends lost 3 bases and 3 bases respectively, with 8 bases between them. This CDR3 reads CSASPGYTGELFF. The CDR3 DNA reads as TGCAGTGCTAGCCCAGGGTACACCGGGGAGCTGTTTTTT.